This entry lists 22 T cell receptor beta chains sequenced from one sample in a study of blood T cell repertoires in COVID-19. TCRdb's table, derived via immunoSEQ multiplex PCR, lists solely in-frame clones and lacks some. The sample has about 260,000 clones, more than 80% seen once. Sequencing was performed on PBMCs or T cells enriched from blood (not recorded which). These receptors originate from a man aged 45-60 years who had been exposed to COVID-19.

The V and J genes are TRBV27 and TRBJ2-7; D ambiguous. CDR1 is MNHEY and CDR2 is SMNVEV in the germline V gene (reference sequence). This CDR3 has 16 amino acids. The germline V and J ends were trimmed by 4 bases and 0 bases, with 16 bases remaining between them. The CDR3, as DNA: TGTGCCAGCAGTTCTATAGCCTCGGTTAGCTCCTACGAGCAGTACGTC. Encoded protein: CASSSIASVSSYEQYV.

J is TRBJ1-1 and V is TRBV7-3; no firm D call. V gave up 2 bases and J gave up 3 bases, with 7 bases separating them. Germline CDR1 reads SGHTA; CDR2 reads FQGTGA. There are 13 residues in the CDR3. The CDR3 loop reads CASSLYSYTEAFF. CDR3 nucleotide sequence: TGTGCCAGCAGCTTATACAGCTACACTGAAGCTTTCTTT.

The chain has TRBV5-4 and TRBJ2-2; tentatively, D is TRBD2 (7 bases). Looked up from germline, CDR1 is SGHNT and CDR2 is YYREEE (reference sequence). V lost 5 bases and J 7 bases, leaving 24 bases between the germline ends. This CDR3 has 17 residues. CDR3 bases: TGTGCCAGCAGTTATGGGGGGGCTACAGGGCTCGGCGGGGAGCTGTTTTTT. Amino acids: CASSYGGATGLGGELFF.

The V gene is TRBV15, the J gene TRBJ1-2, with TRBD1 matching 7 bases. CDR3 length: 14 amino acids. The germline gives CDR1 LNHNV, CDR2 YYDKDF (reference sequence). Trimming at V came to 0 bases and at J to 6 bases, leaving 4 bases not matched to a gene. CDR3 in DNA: TGTGCCACCAGCAGAGACAGGGGGATTCATGGCTACACCTTC. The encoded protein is CATSRDRGIHGYTF.

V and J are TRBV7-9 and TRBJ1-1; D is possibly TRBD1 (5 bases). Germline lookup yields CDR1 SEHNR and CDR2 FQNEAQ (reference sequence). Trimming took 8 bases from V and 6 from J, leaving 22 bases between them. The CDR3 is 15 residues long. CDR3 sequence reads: CASLDTGGARAEAFF. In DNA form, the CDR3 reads TGTGCCAGCCTGGACACCGGGGGTGCCAGGGCTGAAGCTTTCTTT.

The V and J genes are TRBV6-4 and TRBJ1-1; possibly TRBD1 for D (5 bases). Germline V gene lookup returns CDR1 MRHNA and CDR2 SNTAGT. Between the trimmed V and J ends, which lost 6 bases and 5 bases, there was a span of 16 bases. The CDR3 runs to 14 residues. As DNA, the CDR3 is TGTGCCAGCAGCCAGGTTGAAGGGGAAACTGAAGCTTTCTTT. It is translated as CASSQVEGETEAFF.

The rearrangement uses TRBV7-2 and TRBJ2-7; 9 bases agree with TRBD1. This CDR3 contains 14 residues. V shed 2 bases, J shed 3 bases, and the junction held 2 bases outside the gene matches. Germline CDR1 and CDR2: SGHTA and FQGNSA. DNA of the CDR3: TGTGCCAGCAGCTTAAAGACAGGGGGCTACGAGCAGTACTTC. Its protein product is CASSLKTGGYEQYF. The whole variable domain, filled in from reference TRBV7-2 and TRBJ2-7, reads GAGVSQSPSNKVTEKGKDVELRCDPISGHTALYWYRQSLGQGLEFLIYFQGNSAPDKSGLPSDRFSAERTGGSVSTLTIQRTQQEDSAVYLCASSLKTGGYEQYFGPGTRLTVT.

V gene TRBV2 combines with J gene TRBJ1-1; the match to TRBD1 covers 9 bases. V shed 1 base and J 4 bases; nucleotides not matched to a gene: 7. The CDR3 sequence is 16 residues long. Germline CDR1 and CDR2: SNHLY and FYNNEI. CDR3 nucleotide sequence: TGTGCCAGCAGTGAAGGCCCCTACAGGGGGCTCACTGAAGCTTTCTTT. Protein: CASSEGPYRGLTEAFF.

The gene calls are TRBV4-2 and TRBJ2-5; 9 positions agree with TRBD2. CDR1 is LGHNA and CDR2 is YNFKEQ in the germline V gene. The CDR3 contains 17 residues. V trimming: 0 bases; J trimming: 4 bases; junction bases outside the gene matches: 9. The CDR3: CASSQDPAGGRVETQYF. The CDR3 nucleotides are TGTGCCAGCAGCCAAGATCCGGCGGGGGGGCGAGTAGAGACCCAGTACTTC.

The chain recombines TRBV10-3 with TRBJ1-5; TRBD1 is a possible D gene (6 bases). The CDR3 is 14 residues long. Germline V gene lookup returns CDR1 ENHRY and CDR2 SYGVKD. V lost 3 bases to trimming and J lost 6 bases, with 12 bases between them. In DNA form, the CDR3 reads TGTGCCATCAGTGATCAGGGGAGTCTTCAGCCCCAGCATTTT. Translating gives CAISDQGSLQPQHF.

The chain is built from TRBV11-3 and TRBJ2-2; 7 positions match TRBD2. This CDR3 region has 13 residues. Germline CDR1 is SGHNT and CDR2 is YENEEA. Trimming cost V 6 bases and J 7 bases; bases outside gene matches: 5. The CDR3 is CASSREAGGELFF. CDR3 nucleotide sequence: TGTGCCAGCAGTCGGGAGGCGGGCGGGGAGCTGTTTTTT.

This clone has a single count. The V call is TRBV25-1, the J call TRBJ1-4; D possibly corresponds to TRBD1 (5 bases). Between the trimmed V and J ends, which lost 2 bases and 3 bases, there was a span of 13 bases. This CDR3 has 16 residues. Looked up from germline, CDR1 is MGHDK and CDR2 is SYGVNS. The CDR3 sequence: CASSESGAWANEKLFF. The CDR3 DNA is TGTGCCAGCAGTGAAAGTGGGGCCTGGGCTAATGAAAAACTGTTTTTT. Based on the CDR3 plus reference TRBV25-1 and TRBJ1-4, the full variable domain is EADIYQTPRYLVIGTGKKITLECSQTMGHDKMYWYQQDPGMELHLIHYSYGVNSTEKGDLSSESTVSRIRTEHFPLTLESARPSHTSQYLCASSESGAWANEKLFFGSGTQLSVL.

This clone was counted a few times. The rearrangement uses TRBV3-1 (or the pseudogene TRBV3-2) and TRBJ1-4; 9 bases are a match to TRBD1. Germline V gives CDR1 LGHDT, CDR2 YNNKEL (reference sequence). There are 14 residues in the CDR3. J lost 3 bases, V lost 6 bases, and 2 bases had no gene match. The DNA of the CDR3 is TGTGCCAGCAGACGACAGGGGGCTAATGAAAAACTGTTTTTT. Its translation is CASRRQGANEKLFF.

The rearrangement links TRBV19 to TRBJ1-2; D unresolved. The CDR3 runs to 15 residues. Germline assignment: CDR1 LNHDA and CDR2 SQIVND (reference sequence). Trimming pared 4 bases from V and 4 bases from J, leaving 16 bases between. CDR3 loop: CASSTNPGFAYGYTF. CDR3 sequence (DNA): TGTGCCAGTAGTACCAACCCGGGGTTCGCCTATGGCTACACCTTC.

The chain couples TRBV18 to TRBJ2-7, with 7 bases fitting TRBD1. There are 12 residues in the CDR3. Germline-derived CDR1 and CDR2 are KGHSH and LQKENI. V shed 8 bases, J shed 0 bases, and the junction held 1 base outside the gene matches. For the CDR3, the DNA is TGTGCCAGCGGGGACAGCTCCTACGAGCAGTACGTC. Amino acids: CASGDSSYEQYV.

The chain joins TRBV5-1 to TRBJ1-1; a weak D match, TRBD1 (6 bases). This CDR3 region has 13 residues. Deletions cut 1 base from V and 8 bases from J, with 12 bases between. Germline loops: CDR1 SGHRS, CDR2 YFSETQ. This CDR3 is CASSLRWQGEAFF. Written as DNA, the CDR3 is TGCGCCAGCAGCTTGAGGTGGCAGGGGGAAGCTTTCTTT. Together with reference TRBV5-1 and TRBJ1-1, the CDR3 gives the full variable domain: KAGVTQTPRYLIKTRGQQVTLSCSPISGHRSVSWYQQTPGQGLQFLFEYFSETQRNKGNFPGRFSGRQFSNSRSEMNVSTLELGDSALYLCASSLRWQGEAFFGQGTRLTVV.

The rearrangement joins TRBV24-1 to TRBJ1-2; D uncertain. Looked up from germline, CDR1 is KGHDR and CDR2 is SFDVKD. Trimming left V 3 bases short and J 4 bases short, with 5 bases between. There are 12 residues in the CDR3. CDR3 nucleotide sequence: TGTGCCACCAGTGATCGGGGCTATGGCTACACCTTC. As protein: CATSDRGYGYTF.

The CDR3 nucleotides are TGTGCCAGCTCACCAGGGCCCAATCAGCCCCAGCATTTT. This translates into CASSPGPNQPQHF. This chain joins TRBV18 and TRBJ1-5; D unresolved. V lost 2 bases, J lost 3 bases, and 5 bases lay in between. Germline V gene lookup returns CDR1 KGHSH and CDR2 LQKENI. The CDR3 is 13 amino acids.

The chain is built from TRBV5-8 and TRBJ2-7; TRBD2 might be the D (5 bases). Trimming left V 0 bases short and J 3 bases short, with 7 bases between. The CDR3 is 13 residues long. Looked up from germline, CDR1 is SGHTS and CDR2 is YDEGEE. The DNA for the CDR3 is TGTGCCAGCAGCTTGGAAGGAGGCTACGAGCAGTACGTC. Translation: CASSLEGGYEQYV.

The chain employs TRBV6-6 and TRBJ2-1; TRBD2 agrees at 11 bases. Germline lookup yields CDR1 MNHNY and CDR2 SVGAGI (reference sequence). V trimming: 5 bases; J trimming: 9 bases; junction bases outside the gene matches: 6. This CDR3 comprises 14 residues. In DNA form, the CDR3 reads TGTGCCAGCAGTATCGGGACTAGCGGCCCTGAGCAGTTCTTC. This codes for CASSIGTSGPEQFF.

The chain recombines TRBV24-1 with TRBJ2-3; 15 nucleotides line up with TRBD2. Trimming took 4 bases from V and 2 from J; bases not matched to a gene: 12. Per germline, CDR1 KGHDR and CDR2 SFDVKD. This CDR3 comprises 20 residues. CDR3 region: CATSDPGLAGGRGDTDTQYF. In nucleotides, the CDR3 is TGTGCCACCAGTGACCCGGGACTAGCGGGAGGTCGTGGAGACACAGATACGCAGTATTTT.

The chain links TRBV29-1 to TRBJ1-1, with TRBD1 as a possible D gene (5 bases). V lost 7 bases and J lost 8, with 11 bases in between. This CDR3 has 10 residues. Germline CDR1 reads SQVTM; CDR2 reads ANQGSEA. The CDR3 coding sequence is TGCAGCGGGGGGACTCGCGAAGCTTTCTTT. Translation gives CSGGTREAFF.